This T cell receptor beta chain was recovered during a study of breast tumors, draining lymph nodes, adjacent tissues listed by TCRdb under 2016. General notes on the study: TCR beta repertoires were compared across tumor, adjacent nontumor tissue and axillary lymph nodes obtained from breast cancer patients. In human breast cancer, the study set out to evaluate how tumor, surrounding tissue and draining lymph node repertoires relate to one another and whether T cells may move between these sites.

This clonotype has a count of ten or more. The specificity of this receptor is unknown. No much larger clone is present one base from it, and per-base qualities are unavailable. Beyond this particular receptor, the publication reports: The similarity between tumor and nontumor tissue repertoires was significantly greater in luminal-like breast cancer than in basal-like breast cancer. The data were judged consistent with most tumor T cells deriving from the lymph node and then expanding within tumor tissue. The conclusion that tumor T cells originate in lymph nodes was framed as consistent with a hypothesis rather than directly demonstrated. T-cell repertoire diversity in tumors was found to be lower than in lymph nodes but higher than in nontumor tissue, and preferential V and J gene usage was observed.

Sequencing took place on an Illumina HiSeq 2000. TCR beta chain libraries were generated through multiplex PCR amplification. The amplified TCR beta chain products were analyzed by high-throughput sequencing. TCRdb passed the public sequencing reads through fastp at Q25 and MiXCR, retaining productive beta sequences. For every CDR3 protein sequence, its rows merge into one entry that carries the most common genes and DNA. The sample records around 21,000 distinct CDR3 sequences, about two fifths of which are singletons. Clones ranked in the top ten supply about 24% of the sample. From cysteine to phenylalanine, the CDR3 is 13 amino acids long. Solely the CDR3 DNA is kept, with 39 bases framed from the first base. Trimming costs V 6 bases and J 2 bases, and their ends lie 10 bases apart. Reading the germline V gene gives CDR1 SNHLY and CDR2 FYNNEI.

The V and J segments used are TRBV2 and TRBJ1-2, with the D gene uncertain. What was sequenced was breast tumor tissue. The sequence came from a female donor with breast cancer. Some clones in this sample may be carry-over from other donors' samples. CDR3 sequence: CASRTQANYGYTF. Read as DNA, the sequence is TGTGCCAGCAGGACCCAGGCGAACTATGGCTACACCTTC.